This T cell receptor (beta chain) stems from a study of radiotherapy plus CTLA-4 blockade in lung cancer (dated by TCRdb to 2016 to 2018). Background on the whole study: Objective responses occurred in more than 15% of enrolled patients, and less than 35% achieved disease control.

Preparation of the library involved the immunoSEQ multiplex PCR assay. TCRdb carries this immuneACCESS record with in-frame sequences only. Its versions omit some clonotypes, under half of them owing to an unresolved V gene in the studies checked, with the rest unexplained. This sample has 55,000 to 80,000 clones in its table, and around 77% of those were observed once. About 4.4% of the sample is held by the ten biggest clonotypes. As to this clone: There is no known antigen for this receptor. Nothing much larger sits one base from this clone, and base qualities are not available.

Paper-wide results and their limitations: Early dynamic changes in blood T cell clones, together with increased serum interferon-beta after radiation, were reported as the strongest predictors of response. After treatment with radiotherapy and ipilimumab, TCR clones that came from tumors expanded in the peripheral blood.

The study evaluated CTLA-4 blockade (ipilimumab) given together with focal radiation therapy in patients who had chemo-refractory metastatic non-small-cell lung cancer. Taken from the germline V gene, the CDR1 and CDR2 loops are SGHRS and YFSETQ. V and J are truncated by 0 bases and 1 base respectively, leaving an intervening sequence of 10 bases. The CDR3 spans 15 residues, from the cysteine through the phenylalanine. Only CDR3 DNA is held: 45 bases, read in frame from base 1. The receptor was isolated from a human donor with non-small cell lung cancer who had a complete response to radiotherapy plus ipilimumab. The chain joins TRBV5-1 to TRBJ2-5; the D gene assignment is ambiguous. The sequencing used peripheral blood, collected from a patient treated with radiotherapy plus ipilimumab. The sequence in DNA is TGCGCCAGCAGCTTGGGTTTTGGAGCCCAAGAGACCCAGTACTTC. It translates as CASSLGFGAQETQYF.